This T cell receptor (beta chain) was recovered during a study of blood T cell repertoires in COVID-19. Study summary: COVID-19 samples, acute and convalescent, were from the United States, Italy and Spain. T cells, B-cell-depleted T cells, or PBMCs provided the cDNA or gDNA that served as material.

V was cut by 7 bases and J by 0 bases, with 5 bases left in between. This CDR3 has 11 residues. Germline CDR1 is SQVTM and CDR2 is ANQGSEA. Authors' data handling: Reference gene primers were amplified, and this amplification served to estimate nucleated cell counts. Libraries were prepared by immunoSEQ multiplex PCR; TCRdb keeps only in-frame clonotypes and omits some of them. V and J calls and clone size are given by that table; D and trimming were obtained from the DNA. The sample lists 150,000 to 200,000 clones, about 84% seen once, with about 20% in the top ten. The rearrangement links TRBV29-1 to TRBJ2-3; no firm D call. The sample consisted of peripheral blood. The clonotype was recovered from a person aged 70 to 79 with COVID-19, enrolled during active disease. For the CDR3, the DNA is TGCAGCGCCTTGAGCACAGATACGCAGTATTTT. This codes for CSALSTDTQYF.